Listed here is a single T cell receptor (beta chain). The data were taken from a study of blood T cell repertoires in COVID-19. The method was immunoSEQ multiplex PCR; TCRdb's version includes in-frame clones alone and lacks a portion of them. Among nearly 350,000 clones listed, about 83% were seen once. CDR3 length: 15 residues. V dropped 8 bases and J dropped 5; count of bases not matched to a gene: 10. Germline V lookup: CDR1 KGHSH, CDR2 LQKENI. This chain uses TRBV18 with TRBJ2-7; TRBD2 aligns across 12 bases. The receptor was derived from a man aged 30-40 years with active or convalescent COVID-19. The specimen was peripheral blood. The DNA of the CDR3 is TGTGCCAGCAATAATCTAGCGGGAGGGCCACACGAGCAGTACTTC. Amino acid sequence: CASNNLAGGPHEQYF.